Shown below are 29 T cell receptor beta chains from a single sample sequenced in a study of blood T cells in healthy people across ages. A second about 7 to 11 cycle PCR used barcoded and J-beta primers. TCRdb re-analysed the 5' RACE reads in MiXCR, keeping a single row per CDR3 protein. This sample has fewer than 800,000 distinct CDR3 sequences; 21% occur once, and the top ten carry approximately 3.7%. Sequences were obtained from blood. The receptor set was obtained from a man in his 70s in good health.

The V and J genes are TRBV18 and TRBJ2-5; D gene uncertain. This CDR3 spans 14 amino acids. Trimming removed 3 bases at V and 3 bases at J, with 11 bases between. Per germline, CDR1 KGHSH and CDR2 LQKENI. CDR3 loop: CASSPPNSKETQYF. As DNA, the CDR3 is TGTGCCAGCTCACCTCCGAATTCTAAAGAGACCCAGTACTTC.

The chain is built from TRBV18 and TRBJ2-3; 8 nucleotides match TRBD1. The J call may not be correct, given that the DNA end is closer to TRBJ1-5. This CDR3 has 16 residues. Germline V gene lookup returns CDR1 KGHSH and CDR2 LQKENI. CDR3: CASSPLTGTGTDTQHF. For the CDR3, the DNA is TGTGCCAGCTCACCCTTAACGGGGACAGGCACAGATACGCAGCATTTT.

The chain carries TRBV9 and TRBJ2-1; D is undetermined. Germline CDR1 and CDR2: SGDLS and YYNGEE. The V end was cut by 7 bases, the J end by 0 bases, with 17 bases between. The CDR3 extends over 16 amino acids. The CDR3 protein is CASGTHLQSSYNEQFF. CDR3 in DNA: TGTGCCAGCGGCACCCACCTCCAGAGCTCCTACAATGAGCAGTTCTTC.

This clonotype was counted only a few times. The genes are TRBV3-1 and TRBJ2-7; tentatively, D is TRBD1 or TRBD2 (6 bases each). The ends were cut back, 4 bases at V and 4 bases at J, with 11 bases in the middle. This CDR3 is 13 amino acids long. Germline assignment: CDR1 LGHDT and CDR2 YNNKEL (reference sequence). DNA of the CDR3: TGTGCCAGCAGCCGGAGGGGGGTGTACGAGCAGTACTTC. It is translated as CASSRRGVYEQYF.

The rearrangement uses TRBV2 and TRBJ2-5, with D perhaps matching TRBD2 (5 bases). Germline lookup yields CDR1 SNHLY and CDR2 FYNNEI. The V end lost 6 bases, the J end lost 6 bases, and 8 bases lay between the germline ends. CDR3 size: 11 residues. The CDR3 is CASSAGQTQYF. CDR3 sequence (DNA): TGTGCCAGCAGCGCGGGCCAGACCCAGTACTTC.

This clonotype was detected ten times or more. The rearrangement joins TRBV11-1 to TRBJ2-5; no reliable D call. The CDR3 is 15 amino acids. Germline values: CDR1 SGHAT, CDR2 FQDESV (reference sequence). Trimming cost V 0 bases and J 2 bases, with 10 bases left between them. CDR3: CASSLAPRGQETQYF. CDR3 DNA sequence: TGTGCCAGCAGCTTAGCGCCCCGAGGTCAAGAGACCCAGTACTTC.

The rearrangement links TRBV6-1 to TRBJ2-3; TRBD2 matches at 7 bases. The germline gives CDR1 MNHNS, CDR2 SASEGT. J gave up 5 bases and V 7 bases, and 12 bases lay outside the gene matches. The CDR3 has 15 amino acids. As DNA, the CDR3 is TGTGCCAGCAATATCCGTGCGGGAGCGGTAGATACGCAGTATTTT. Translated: CASNIRAGAVDTQYF.

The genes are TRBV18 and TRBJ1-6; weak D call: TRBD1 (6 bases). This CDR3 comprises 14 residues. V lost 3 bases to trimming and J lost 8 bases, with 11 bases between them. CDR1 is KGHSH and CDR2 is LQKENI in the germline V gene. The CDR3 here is CASSPLGGDSPLHF. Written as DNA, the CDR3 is TGTGCCAGCTCACCTTTGGGGGGCGATTCACCCCTCCACTTT.

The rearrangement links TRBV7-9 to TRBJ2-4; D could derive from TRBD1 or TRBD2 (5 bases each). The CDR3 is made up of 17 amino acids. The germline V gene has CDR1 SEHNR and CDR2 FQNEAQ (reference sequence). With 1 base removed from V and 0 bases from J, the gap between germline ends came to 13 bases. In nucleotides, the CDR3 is TGTGCCAGCAGCTTAGGTCAAGGGACGGTAGCCAAAAACATTCAGTACTTC. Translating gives CASSLGQGTVAKNIQYF.

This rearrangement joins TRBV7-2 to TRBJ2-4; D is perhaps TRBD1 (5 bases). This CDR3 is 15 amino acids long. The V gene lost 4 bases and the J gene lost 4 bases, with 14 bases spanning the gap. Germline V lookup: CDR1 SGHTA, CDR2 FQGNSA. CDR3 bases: TGTGCCAGCAGCTCCCGAAGGGGCGGTAAAAACATTCAGTACTTC. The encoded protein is CASSSRRGGKNIQYF. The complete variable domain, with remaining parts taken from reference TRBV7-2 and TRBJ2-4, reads GAGVSQSPSNKVTEKGKDVELRCDPISGHTALYWYRQSLGQGLEFLIYFQGNSAPDKSGLPSDRFSAERTGGSVSTLTIQRTQQEDSAVYLCASSSRRGGKNIQYFGAGTRLSVL.

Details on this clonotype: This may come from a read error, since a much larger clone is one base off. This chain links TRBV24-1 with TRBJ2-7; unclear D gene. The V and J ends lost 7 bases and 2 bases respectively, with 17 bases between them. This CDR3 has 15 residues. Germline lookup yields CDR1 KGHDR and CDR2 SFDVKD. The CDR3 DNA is TGTGCCACCAGGCCCGGCAACAGCATAACCTACGAGCAGTACTTC. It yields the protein CATRPGNSITYEQYF.

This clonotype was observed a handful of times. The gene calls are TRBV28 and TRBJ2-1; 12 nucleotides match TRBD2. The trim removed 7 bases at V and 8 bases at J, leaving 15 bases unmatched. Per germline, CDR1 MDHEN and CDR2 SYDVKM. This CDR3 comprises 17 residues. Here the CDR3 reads CASTPHATSGSKDEQFF. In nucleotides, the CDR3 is TGTGCCAGCACCCCCCACGCGACTAGCGGGAGTAAGGATGAGCAGTTCTTC.

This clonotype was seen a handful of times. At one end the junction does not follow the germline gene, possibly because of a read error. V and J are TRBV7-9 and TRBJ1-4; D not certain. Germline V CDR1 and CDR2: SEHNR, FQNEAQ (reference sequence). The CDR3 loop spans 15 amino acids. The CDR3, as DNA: TGTGCCAGCAGCCTAGCGGGCCCCGCAGACGAAAAACTGTTTTTT. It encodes CASSLAGPADEKLFF.

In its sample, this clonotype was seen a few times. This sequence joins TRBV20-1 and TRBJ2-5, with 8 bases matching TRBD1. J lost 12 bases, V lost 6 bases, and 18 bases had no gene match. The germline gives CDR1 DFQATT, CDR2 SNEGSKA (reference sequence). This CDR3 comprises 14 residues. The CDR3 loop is CSAQDRDRTIGKYF. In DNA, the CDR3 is TGCAGTGCCCAAGACCGGGACAGGACTATTGGGAAGTACTTC.

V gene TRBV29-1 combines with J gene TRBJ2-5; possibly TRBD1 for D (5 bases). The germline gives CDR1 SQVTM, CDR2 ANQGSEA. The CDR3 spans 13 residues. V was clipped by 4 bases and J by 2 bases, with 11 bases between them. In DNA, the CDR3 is TGCAGCGTTGCCTTGGGGCAACAAGAGACCCAGTACTTC. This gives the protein CSVALGQQETQYF.

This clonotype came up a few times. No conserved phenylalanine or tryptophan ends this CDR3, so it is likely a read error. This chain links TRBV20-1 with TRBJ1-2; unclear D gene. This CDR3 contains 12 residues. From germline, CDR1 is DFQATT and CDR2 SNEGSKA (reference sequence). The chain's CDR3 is CRAARSNYGYTL. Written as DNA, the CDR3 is TGCCGAGCTGCGAGATCTAACTATGGCTACACCCTC.

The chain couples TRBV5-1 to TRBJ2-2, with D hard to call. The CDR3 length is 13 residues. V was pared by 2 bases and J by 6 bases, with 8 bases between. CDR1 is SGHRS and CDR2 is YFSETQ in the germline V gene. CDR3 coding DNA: TGCGCCAGCAGCTTTCTTAGTTCCGGGGAGCTGTTTTTT. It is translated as CASSFLSSGELFF.

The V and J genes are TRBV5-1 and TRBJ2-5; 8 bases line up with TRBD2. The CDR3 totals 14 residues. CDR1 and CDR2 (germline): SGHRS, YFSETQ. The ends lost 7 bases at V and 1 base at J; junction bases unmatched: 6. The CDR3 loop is CASPSSGFQETQYF. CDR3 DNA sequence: TGCGCCAGCCCCTCTAGCGGGTTCCAAGAGACCCAGTACTTC.

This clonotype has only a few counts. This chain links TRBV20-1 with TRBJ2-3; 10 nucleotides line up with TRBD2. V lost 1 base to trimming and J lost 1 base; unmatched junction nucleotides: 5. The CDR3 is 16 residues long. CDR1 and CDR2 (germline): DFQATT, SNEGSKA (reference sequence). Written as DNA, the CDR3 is TGCAGTGCTAGAGGGGGTAGCGGGGGGCGCACAGATACGCAGTATTTT. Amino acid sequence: CSARGGSGGRTDTQYF.

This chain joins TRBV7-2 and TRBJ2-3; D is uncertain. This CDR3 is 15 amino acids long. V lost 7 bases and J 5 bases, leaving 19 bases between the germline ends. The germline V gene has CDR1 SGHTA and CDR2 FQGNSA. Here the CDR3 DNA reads TGTGCCAGCACCAATTACGGGCCCCTGGGAGATACGCAGTATTTT. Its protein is CASTNYGPLGDTQYF.

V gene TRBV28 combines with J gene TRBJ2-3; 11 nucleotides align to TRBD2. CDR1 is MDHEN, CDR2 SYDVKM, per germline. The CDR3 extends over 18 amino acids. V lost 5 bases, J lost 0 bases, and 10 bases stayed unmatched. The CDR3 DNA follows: TGTGCCAGCAGTCCACATAGCGGGAGGGGGACTAGCACAGATACGCAGTATTTT. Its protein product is CASSPHSGRGTSTDTQYF.

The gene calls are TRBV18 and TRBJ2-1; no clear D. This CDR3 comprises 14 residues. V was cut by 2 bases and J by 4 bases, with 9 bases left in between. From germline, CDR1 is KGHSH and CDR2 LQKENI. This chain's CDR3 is CASSPKDHYNEQFF. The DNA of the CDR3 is TGTGCCAGCTCACCAAAGGACCATTACAATGAGCAGTTCTTC.

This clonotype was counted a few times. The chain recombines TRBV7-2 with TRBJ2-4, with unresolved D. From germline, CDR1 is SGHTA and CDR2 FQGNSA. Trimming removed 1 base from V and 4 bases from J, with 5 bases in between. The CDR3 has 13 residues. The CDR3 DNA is TGTGCCAGCAGCTTAGACCTTAAAAACATTCAGTACTTC. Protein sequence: CASSLDLKNIQYF.

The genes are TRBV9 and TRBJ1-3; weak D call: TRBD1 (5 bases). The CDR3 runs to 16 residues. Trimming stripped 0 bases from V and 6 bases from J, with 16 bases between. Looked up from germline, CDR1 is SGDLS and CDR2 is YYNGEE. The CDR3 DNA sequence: TGTGCCAGCAGCGTAGCCCCCGGGCAGGGTGCAAACACCATATATTTT. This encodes CASSVAPGQGANTIYF.

The CDR3 DNA reads as TGTGCCAGCAGCAGGGGAGGTCCCGGGGAGCTGTTTTTT. Its protein product is CASSRGGPGELFF. V and J are TRBV7-3 and TRBJ2-2, with D tentatively TRBD2 (6 bases). This CDR3 region has 13 residues. The V gene lost 5 bases and the J gene lost 6 bases, with 10 bases spanning the gap. Per the germline V gene, CDR1 is SGHTA and CDR2 is FQGTGA.

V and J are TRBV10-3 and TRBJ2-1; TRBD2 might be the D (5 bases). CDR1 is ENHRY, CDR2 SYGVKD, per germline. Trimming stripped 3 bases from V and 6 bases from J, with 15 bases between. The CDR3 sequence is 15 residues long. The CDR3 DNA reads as TGTGCCATCAGTGACCTTGGGGTCGAGGGCAATGAGCAGTTCTTC. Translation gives CAISDLGVEGNEQFF.

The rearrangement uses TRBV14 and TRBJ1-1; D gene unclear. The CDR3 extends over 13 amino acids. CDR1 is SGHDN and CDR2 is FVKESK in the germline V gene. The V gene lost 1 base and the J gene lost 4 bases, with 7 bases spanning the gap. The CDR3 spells CASSQGRSTEAFF. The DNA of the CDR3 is TGTGCCAGCAGCCAAGGCAGGAGCACTGAAGCTTTCTTT.

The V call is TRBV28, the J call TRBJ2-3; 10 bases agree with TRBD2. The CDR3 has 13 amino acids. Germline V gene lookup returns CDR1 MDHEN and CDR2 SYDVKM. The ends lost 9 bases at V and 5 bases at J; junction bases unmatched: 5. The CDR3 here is CASVAGGRDTQYF. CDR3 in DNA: TGTGCCAGTGTAGCGGGAGGTAGAGATACGCAGTATTTT.

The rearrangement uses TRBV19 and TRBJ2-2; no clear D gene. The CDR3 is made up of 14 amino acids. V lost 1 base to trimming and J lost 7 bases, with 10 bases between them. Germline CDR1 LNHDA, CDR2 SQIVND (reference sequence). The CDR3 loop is CASSIGQLLGELFF. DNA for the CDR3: TGTGCCAGTAGTATAGGGCAGTTGCTCGGGGAGCTGTTTTTT.